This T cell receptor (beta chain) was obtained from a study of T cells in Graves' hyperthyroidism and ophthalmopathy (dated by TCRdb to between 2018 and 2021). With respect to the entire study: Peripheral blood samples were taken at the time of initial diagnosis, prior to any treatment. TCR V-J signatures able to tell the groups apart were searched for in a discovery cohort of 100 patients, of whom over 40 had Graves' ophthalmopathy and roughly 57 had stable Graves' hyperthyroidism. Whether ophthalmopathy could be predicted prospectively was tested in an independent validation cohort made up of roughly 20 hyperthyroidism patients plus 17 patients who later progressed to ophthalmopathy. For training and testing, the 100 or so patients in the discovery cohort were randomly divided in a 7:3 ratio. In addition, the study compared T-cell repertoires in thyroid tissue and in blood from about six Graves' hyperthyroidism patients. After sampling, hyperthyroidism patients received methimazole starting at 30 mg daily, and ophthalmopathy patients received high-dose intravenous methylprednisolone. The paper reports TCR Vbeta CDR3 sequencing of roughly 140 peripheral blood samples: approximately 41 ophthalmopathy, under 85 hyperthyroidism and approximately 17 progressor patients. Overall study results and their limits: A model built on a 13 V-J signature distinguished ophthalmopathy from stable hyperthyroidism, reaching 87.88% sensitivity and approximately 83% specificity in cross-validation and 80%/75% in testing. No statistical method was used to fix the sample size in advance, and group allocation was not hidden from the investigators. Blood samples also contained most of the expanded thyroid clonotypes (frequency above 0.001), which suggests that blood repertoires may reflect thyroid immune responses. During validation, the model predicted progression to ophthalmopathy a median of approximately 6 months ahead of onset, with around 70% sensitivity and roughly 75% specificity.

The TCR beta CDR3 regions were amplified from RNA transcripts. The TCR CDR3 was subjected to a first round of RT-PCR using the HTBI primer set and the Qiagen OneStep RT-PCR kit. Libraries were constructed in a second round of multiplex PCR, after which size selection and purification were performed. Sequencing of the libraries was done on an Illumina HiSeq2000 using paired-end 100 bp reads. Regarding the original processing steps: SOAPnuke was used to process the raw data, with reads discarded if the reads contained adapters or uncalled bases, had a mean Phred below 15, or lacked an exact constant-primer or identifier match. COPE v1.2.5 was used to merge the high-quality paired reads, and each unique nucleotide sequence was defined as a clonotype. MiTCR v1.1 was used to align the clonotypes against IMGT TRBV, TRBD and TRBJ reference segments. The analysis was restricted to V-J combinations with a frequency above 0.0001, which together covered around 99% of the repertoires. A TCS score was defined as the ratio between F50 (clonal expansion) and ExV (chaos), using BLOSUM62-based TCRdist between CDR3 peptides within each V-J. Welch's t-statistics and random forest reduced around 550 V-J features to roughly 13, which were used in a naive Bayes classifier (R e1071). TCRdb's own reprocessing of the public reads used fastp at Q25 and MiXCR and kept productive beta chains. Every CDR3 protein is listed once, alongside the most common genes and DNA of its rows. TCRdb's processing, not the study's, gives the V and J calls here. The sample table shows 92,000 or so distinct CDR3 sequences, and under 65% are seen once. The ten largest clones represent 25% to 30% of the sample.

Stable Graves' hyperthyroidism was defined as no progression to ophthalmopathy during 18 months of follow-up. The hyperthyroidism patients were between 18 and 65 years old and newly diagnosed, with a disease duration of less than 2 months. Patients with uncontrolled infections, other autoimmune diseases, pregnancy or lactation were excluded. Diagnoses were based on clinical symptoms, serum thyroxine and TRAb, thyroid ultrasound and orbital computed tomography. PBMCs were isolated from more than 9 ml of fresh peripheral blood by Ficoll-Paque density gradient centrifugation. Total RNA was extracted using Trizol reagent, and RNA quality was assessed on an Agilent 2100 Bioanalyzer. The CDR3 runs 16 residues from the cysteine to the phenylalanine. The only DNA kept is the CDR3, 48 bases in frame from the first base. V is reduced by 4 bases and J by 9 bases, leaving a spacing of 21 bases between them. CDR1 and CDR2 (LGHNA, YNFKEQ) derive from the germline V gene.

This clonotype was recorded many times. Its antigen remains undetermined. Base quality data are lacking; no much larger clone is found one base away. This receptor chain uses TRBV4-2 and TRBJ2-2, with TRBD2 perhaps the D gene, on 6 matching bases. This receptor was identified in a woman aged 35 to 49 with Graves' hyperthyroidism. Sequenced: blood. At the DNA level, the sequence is TGTGCCAGCAGCCTATCGGTAGCGGACTCGGCCCGGGAGCTGTTTTTT. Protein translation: CASSLSVADSARELFF.